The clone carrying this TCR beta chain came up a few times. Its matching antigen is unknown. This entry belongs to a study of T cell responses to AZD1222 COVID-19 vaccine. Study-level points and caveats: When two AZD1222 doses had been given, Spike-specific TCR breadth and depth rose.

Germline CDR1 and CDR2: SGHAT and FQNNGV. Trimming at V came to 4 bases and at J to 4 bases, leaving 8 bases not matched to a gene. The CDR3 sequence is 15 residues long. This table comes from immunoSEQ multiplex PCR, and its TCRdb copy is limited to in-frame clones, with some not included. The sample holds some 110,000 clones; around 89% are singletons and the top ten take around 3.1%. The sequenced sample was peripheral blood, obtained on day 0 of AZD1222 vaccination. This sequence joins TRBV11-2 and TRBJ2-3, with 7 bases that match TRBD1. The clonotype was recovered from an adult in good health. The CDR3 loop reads CASSSYRGKADTQYF. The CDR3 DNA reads TGTGCCAGCAGCTCATACAGGGGAAAGGCAGATACGCAGTATTTT.